This TCR beta chain was observed in a study of blood T cell repertoires in COVID-19. CDR1 SNHLY and CDR2 FYNNEI come from the germline V gene. V shed 4 bases and J shed 5 bases, with 6 bases lying between them. This CDR3 region has 11 residues. Assay: immunoSEQ multiplex PCR; the TCRdb copy retains only in-frame clones and omits some. Of 300,000 or so clones in the sample, more than 85% are singletons; the top ten hold 2% to 2.5%. This receptor was taken from a woman aged 25-40 years with COVID-19, enrolled during active disease. Sequenced sample: peripheral blood. J is TRBJ2-7 and V is TRBV2, with D unresolved. The CDR3 coding sequence is TGTGCCAGCAGTGTCTACGACGAGCAGTACTTC. Translated, it gives CASSVYDEQYF.